Sequencing of this T cell receptor (beta chain) was carried out in a study of beta chain features in type 1 diabetes. The table lists this clone with a few counts. Its matching antigen is unknown. The authors sorted CD4+ naive, central memory, regulatory and stem cell-like memory cells via CD45RO/CCR7/CD25/CD127/CD95/CD27. The V and J ends lost 1 base and 0 bases respectively, with 7 bases between them. CDR1 is GTSNPN, CDR2 SVGIG, per germline (reference sequence). The CDR3 runs to 13 residues. The study, taken as a whole, reports: Moderate but significant shortening of TCRB CDR3s was recorded in all four CD4+ subsets from Type 1 diabetes patients. Equally in patients and controls, shorter templates might have been favored by PCR. These data did not resolve whether HLA type affects TCRB rearrangement.

What was sequenced were expressed TCRB transcripts, since all of the isolated RNA had been reverse transcribed. Using immunoSEQ multiplex PCR, the repertoire was profiled, and TCRdb retains in-frame clones only, with some absent. Among about 230,000 clones listed, around 16% were seen once. The receptor was isolated from a man younger than 45 with type 1 diabetes. The sample taken for sequencing was naive CD4+ T cells from blood. The chain has TRBV30 and TRBJ2-7, with unresolved D. CDR3 sequence: CAWSALGSYEQYF. The CDR3 DNA reads TGTGCCTGGAGTGCTCTAGGCTCCTACGAGCAGTACTTC.